The T cell receptor beta chain described here comes from a study of CD8 T cells in Susac syndrome (dated by TCRdb to between 2018 and 2021). With regard to the full study: Repertoire sequencing was used to test whether CD8+ T cell activation and differentiation in Susac syndrome was antigen driven. The clonality of the CD8+ T cell repertoire was compared across about 12 healthy donors, roughly 14 Susac syndrome patients and under 18 multiple sclerosis patients.

Peripheral blood CD8+ and CD4+ T cells from healthy donors, Susac syndrome patients and multiple sclerosis patients were profiled using high-throughput TCR beta sequencing. Treatment-naive patients with stable or active relapsing-remitting disease fulfilling revised McDonald criteria were used as multiple sclerosis controls. Bulk CD8+ and CD4+ T cells were purified magnetically by negative isolation, whereas CD8+ TEMRA cells were enriched by FACS. Blood was drawn into EDTA tubes, processed within 24 hours, and PBMCs were isolated by density gradient centrifugation. PBMCs intended for TCR sequencing were cryopreserved in liquid nitrogen and thawed later in a water bath at 37 degrees C. A purity of at least 90% was achieved for sorted or isolated CD4+, CD8+ and CD8+ TEMRA cells. CDR1 and CDR2, looked up from the germline V gene, are MDHEN and SYDVKM. V is cut by 3 bases and J by 0 bases, and the space between the germline ends is 9 bases. The CDR3, from cysteine to phenylalanine, totals 15 residues. Only the CDR3 part of the read is kept: 45 bases, read in frame from the first base.

RNA was extracted with the RNeasy kit and roughly 0.45 to 1 ug was reverse transcribed using random hexamers. TCR beta CDR3 regions were amplified with the immunoSEQ multiplex PCR assay covering 54 Vbeta and 13 Jbeta segments. PCR amplification bias was corrected using a synthetic template baseline for primer optimization and computational correction. The authors processed their data as follows. Reads were assigned to V, D and J genes according to IMGT and analyzed in immunoSEQ Analyzer, with only productive sequences retained. Clonality was computed as one minus Shannon entropy normalized by log2 of the number of productive unique sequences. For each patient and control, public and private clones were evaluated among the 100 most prevalent clones. A clone was defined as Susac-specific if it was absent from the healthy and MS cohorts, from over a thousand published viral clones and from other ImmuneACCESS disease sequences. TCRdb reran the public reads through fastp at Q25 and MiXCR, keeping productive beta chains. Every entry covers one CDR3 protein and lists the most common genes and DNA from its rows. None of the V and J calls come from the authors' own analysis; TCRdb made them. The sample has hundreds of thousands of distinct CDR3 sequences on record, around nine tenths of them singletons. The leading ten clones occupy less than 0.2% of the sample.

About this clonotype itself: No cognate antigen has been identified for it. Base qualities are not provided; no much larger clone lies one nucleotide away.

Results and caveats for the whole study, not just this receptor: The TCR sequencing and HLA analysis was acknowledged to have included a relatively small number of individuals.

Sequenced material: CD8+ T cells from PBMCs. The chain uses TRBV28 and TRBJ1-5; a confident D gene designation cannot be given. The receptor was derived from a human donor with multiple sclerosis. The CDR3 reads CASSFLLGSNQPQHF. The DNA reads as follows: TGTGCCAGCAGTTTTCTCCTGGGTAGCAATCAGCCCCAGCATTTT.